This is a list of T cell receptor beta chains from one sample in a study of cytomegalovirus exposure and HLA in healthy donors. Libraries were prepared by immunoSEQ multiplex PCR; TCRdb keeps only in-frame clonotypes and omits some of them. This sample has 150,000 to 200,000 clones; approximately 75% occur once, and the top ten carry 2% to 2.5%. Sequencing was done on a sample of PBMCs. The receptors originated from a man over 45 in good health and CMV-seropositive. Both conserved end residues are part of each CDR3. A D gene is named only where the DNA matches it firmly. Rows may omit the clone size; those that give it use once, few, many or a size class.

cdr3_aa,cdr3_nt,d_call,j_call,v_call,clone_size
CASSLAGSVNIQYF,TGCGCCAGCAGCTTGGCGGGAAGCGTAAACATTCAGTACTTC,.,TRBJ2-4,TRBV5-1,few
CSAQQGNEQYF,TGCAGTGCGCAACAGGGGAACGAGCAGTACTTC,TRBD1,TRBJ2-7,TRBV20-1,.
CASSSISVEDRWAYEQYF,TGTGCCAGCAGTTCCATATCGGTGGAGGACAGGTGGGCCTACGAGCAGTACTTC,TRBD1,TRBJ2-7,TRBV28,.
CASSPRTGANEQFF,TGTGCCAGTAGTCCCCGGACAGGCGCGAATGAGCAGTTCTTC,TRBD1,TRBJ2-1,TRBV19,.
CASSLVPQANTEAFF,TGTGCCAGCAGCTTAGTTCCTCAGGCGAACACTGAAGCTTTCTTT,.,TRBJ1-1,TRBV7-2,.
CASSVIQGSTDTQYF,TGTGCCAGCAGCGTTATCCAGGGAAGCACAGATACGCAGTATTTT,.,TRBJ2-3,TRBV9,.
CASAKGVYGYTF,TGTGCCAGCGCCAAGGGGGTTTATGGCTACACCTTC,.,TRBJ1-2,TRBV28,.
CASSQDQTGNYNEQFF,TGCGCCAGCAGCCAAGACCAGACAGGGAATTACAATGAGCAGTTCTTC,TRBD1,TRBJ2-1,TRBV4-1,.
CASSPGGSGATDTQYF,TGCGCCAGCAGCCCGGGGGGTAGCGGGGCGACAGATACGCAGTATTTT,TRBD2,TRBJ2-3,TRBV5-1,.
CASSPLNGVRETQYF,TGTGCCAGCAGTCCCTTGAACGGGGTACGGGAGACCCAGTACTTC,.,TRBJ2-5,TRBV6-5,.
CASSVEVGFGEQFF,TGTGCCAGCAGCGTGGAGGTGGGTTTCGGTGAGCAGTTCTTC,.,TRBJ2-1,TRBV9,.
CASSSTTNKQYF,TGTGCCAGCAGTTCGACGACTAACAAGCAGTACTTC,.,TRBJ2-7,TRBV28,.
CASSQDFRQGYTEAFF,TGCGCCAGCAGCCAAGATTTCCGACAGGGCTACACTGAAGCTTTCTTT,TRBD1,TRBJ1-1,TRBV4-3,.
CASSGRGNRVGYTF,TGTGCCAGCAGTGGCCGTGGGAACAGGGTTGGCTACACCTTC,.,TRBJ1-2,TRBV2,.
CASGLVNGQYLSTEAFF,TGTGCTAGTGGTTTGGTAAATGGGCAGTATCTGAGTACTGAAGCTTTCTTT,.,TRBJ1-1,TRBV12-5,.
CASSSDRGITEAFF,TGTGCCAGCAGCTCCGACAGGGGGATCACTGAAGCTTTCTTT,TRBD1,TRBJ1-1,TRBV7-8,.
CASSPGEGGHEQYF,TGTGCCAGCAGCCCCGGGGAGGGTGGCCACGAGCAGTACTTC,TRBD2,TRBJ2-7,TRBV7-9,.
CASNSGYRQGAKNIQYF,TGCGCCAGCAATAGCGGCTATAGACAGGGGGCCAAAAACATTCAGTACTTC,TRBD1,TRBJ2-4,TRBV5-1,.
CASSAGSKGETQYF,TGTGCCAGCAGCGCGGGGAGTAAGGGAGAGACCCAGTACTTC,.,TRBJ2-5,TRBV9,.
CAITPSGGDLNEQYF,TGTGCCATCACCCCTAGCGGGGGGGATTTGAACGAGCAGTACTTC,TRBD2,TRBJ2-7,TRBV10-3,.
CASSFGGQPSNEQFF,TGCGCCAGCAGCTTCGGGGGACAGCCTTCCAATGAGCAGTTCTTC,.,TRBJ2-1,TRBV5-1,.
CASSYSTGRNEKLFF,TGTGCCAGCAGTTACTCGACAGGGAGGAATGAAAAACTGTTTTTT,TRBD1,TRBJ1-4,TRBV6-5,.
CSVAGGTGALSYEQYF,TGCAGCGTTGCAGGGGGAACTGGGGCCCTCTCCTACGAGCAGTACTTC,TRBD1,TRBJ2-7,TRBV29-1,.
CASLETSGTDTQYF,TGTGCCAGCCTTGAGACTAGCGGCACAGATACGCAGTATTTT,TRBD2,TRBJ2-3,TRBV6-1,.
CASSLGTDTGELFF,TGCGCCAGCAGCTTGGGAACAGACACCGGGGAGCTGTTTTTT,.,TRBJ2-2,TRBV5-1,.
CASTGQEGEKLFF,TGTGCCAGCACCGGACAGGAAGGTGAAAAACTGTTTTTT,TRBD1,TRBJ1-4,TRBV18,.
CASSLFGTGNYNEQFF,TGTGCCAGCAGTTTATTTGGGACAGGGAACTACAATGAGCAGTTCTTC,TRBD1,TRBJ2-1,TRBV27,few
CASSWLAGGKETQYF,TGCGCCAGCAGCTGGCTGGCGGGGGGAAAAGAGACCCAGTACTTC,TRBD2,TRBJ2-5,TRBV5-1,.
CASSSASVHYEQYF,TGTGCCAGCAGCTCCGCTAGCGTACACTACGAGCAGTACTTC,.,TRBJ2-7,TRBV11-2,few
CASSPGTGTNTQYF,TGTGCCAGCAGCCCCGGGACTGGAACTAATACGCAGTATTTT,.,TRBJ2-3,TRBV7-3,.
CASSSPFRGGRYTEAFF,TGTGCCAGCAGCTCGCCATTTCGGGGGGGCCGTTACACTGAAGCTTTCTTT,.,TRBJ1-1,TRBV27,.
CARWGRNADEQYF,TGTGCCAGATGGGGGAGGAACGCCGACGAGCAGTACTTC,.,TRBJ2-7,TRBV4-2,.
CASSYNRGETQYF,TGTGCCAGCAGTTACAACAGGGGAGAGACCCAGTACTTC,TRBD1,TRBJ2-5,TRBV6-4,few
CASSEAAGALETQYF,TGTGCCAGCAGTGAAGCGGCGGGGGCGTTAGAGACCCAGTACTTC,.,TRBJ2-5,TRBV2,.
CASSLDRRNTEAFF,TGTGCCAGCAGCCTTGACAGAAGGAACACTGAAGCTTTCTTT,.,TRBJ1-1,TRBV6-5,.
CASSLARQETQYF,TGCGCCAGCAGCTTGGCCCGTCAAGAGACCCAGTACTTC,.,TRBJ2-5,TRBV5-1,few
CASSLFKGQGDENGYTF,TGCGCCAGCAGCTTGTTTAAGGGACAGGGGGACGAGAATGGCTACACCTTC,TRBD1,TRBJ1-2,TRBV5-1,.
CASSLGGQGAQTEAFF,TGCGCCAGCAGCCTTGGGGGACAGGGGGCTCAGACTGAAGCTTTCTTT,TRBD1,TRBJ1-1,TRBV4-1,.